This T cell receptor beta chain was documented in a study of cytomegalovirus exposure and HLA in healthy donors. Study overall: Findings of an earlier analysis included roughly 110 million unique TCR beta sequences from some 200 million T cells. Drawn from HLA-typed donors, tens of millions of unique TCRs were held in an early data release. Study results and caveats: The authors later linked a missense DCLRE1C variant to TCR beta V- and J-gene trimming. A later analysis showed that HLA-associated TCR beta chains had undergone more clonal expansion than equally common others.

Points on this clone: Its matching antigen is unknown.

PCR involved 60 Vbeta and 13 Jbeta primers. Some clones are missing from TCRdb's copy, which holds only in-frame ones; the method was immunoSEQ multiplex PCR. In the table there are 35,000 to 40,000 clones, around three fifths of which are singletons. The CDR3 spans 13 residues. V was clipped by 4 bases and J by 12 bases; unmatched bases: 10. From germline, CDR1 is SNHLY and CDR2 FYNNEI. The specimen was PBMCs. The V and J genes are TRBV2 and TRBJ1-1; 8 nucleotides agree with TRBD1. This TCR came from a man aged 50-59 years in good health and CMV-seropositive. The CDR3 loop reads CASSGPDRGATFF. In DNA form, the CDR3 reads TGTGCCAGCAGTGGCCCTGACAGGGGCGCGACTTTCTTT.